The clone carrying this T cell receptor beta chain appeared a few times. Its target is not known. Germline V gene lookup returns CDR1 SNHLY and CDR2 FYNNEI. V was shortened by 6 bases and J by 8 bases, with 10 bases between the two germline ends. The CDR3 is made up of 11 amino acids. The sample originates from a study of CD8 T cells in ankylosing spondylitis. For TCR beta, libraries came from quantitative 5'-RACE with molecular barcodes. MiXCR, run by TCRdb on the 5' RACE reads, gives a single entry per CDR3 protein. The data show some 290,000 distinct CDR3 sequences, about 20% seen once. General observations from the study: Disease-associated clones were CD8+ and fairly uncommon in peripheral blood. A number of the motif variants had already been described in reactive arthritis synovial fluid and blood.

This sequence originates from a male donor with ankylosing spondylitis or in good health (not recorded which). Sequencing was done on a sample of blood, either unsorted or a sorted T cell fraction (not recorded which). This chain joins TRBV2 and TRBJ1-1; weak D call: TRBD1 (5 bases). The CDR3 here is CASRGPAEAFF. DNA of the CDR3: TGTGCCAGCAGGGGGCCAGCCGAAGCTTTCTTT.